These T cell receptor beta chains were read from a single sample in a study of T cell responses to AZD1222 COVID-19 vaccine. Sequenced by immunoSEQ multiplex PCR; TCRdb stores in-frame clones only, minus some. The table lists 95,000 to 150,000 clones, about nine tenths of them singletons. The material sequenced was peripheral blood, taken on day 0 of AZD1222 vaccination. The receptors were sampled from an adult in good health. CDR3s include the opening cysteine and the closing phenylalanine or tryptophan. Each record gives: CDR3 protein, CDR3 DNA, V gene, clone size, D gene, J gene, CDR3 length. A D gene is named only where the DNA matches it firmly. The size of a clone is reported for some rows only, either as once, few or many, or as a class for expanded clones.

CDR3: CASSQDREPNEKLFF
DNA: TGCGCCAGCAGCCAAGATCGAGAACCTAATGAAAAACTGTTTTTT
V: TRBV4-3
size: .
D: .
J: TRBJ1-4
length: 15

CDR3: CASSLGLAGALIYNEQFF
DNA: TGTGCCAGCAGCTTGGGACTAGCGGGGGCTCTCATCTACAATGAGCAGTTCTTC
V: TRBV5-4
size: .
D: TRBD2
J: TRBJ2-1
length: 18

CDR3: CASSLEDPNEKLFF
DNA: TGCGCCAGCAGCTTGGAGGACCCTAATGAAAAACTGTTTTTT
V: TRBV5-1
size: .
D: .
J: TRBJ1-4
length: 14

CDR3: CASSFGGPGVTDTQYF
DNA: TGTGCCAGCAGCTTCGGGGGTCCCGGGGTCACAGATACGCAGTATTTT
V: TRBV5-8
size: .
D: .
J: TRBJ2-3
length: 16

CDR3: CASNPAPGSNYGYTF
DNA: TGTGCCAGCAACCCCGCCCCCGGGTCCAACTATGGCTACACCTTC
V: TRBV7-8
size: few
D: .
J: TRBJ1-2
length: 15

CDR3: CASSLNDAGELFF
DNA: TGTGCCAGCAGCCTCAACGATGCCGGGGAGCTGTTTTTT
V: TRBV7-9
size: .
D: .
J: TRBJ2-2
length: 13

CDR3: CATSREINAGLPAREQYF
DNA: TGTGCCACCAGCAGGGAAATCAACGCCGGGCTACCAGCAAGGGAGCAGTACTTC
V: TRBV15
size: .
D: .
J: TRBJ2-7
length: 18

CDR3: CASSLRLNYGYTF
DNA: TGTGCCAGCAGTTTAAGACTAAACTATGGCTACACCTTC
V: TRBV27
size: .
D: .
J: TRBJ1-2
length: 13

CDR3: CASRSGRAGVTNQPQHF
DNA: TGTGCCAGCAGATCCGGACGAGCAGGCGTAACGAATCAGCCCCAGCATTTT
V: TRBV28
size: .
D: .
J: TRBJ1-5
length: 17

CDR3: CASSQGPNQPQHF
DNA: TGTGCCAGCAGCCAAGGGCCCAATCAGCCCCAGCATTTT
V: TRBV4-2
size: .
D: .
J: TRBJ1-5
length: 13

CDR3: CASSEQAGGENTIYF
DNA: TGCGCCAGCAGTGAGCAAGCAGGGGGCGAAAACACCATATATTTT
V: TRBV10-1
size: .
D: TRBD1
J: TRBJ1-3
length: 15

CDR3: CASTPRGLDYGYTF
DNA: TGTGCCAGTACCCCGAGGGGGCTTGACTATGGCTACACCTTC
V: TRBV19
size: .
D: TRBD1
J: TRBJ1-2
length: 14

CDR3: CASRPGLGSYNSPLHF
DNA: TGTGCCAGCAGACCAGGGTTGGGGTCCTATAATTCACCCCTCCACTTT
V: TRBV7-8
size: once
D: .
J: TRBJ1-6
length: 16

CDR3: CASGTSGEQYF
DNA: TGTGCCAGTGGAACGTCGGGGGAGCAGTACTTC
V: TRBV19
size: .
D: .
J: TRBJ2-7
length: 11